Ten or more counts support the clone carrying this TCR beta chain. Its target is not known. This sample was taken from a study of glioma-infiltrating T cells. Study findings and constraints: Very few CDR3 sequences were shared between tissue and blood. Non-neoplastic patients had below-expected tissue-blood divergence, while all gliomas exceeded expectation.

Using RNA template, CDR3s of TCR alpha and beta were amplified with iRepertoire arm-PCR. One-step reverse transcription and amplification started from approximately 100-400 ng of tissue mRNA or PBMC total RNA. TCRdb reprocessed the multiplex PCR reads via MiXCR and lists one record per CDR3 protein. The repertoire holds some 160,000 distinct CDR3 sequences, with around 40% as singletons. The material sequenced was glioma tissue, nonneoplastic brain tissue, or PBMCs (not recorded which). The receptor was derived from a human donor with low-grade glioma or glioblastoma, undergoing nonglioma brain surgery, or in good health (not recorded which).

The CDR3: CASSQDLKGELFF. Written as DNA, the CDR3 is TGTGCCAGCAGCCAAGATCTTAAGGGGGAGCTGTTTTTT. The chain employs TRBV3-1 and TRBJ2-2; D is unresolved. Germline V CDR1 and CDR2: LGHDT, YNNKEL (reference sequence). The CDR3 is 13 residues long. Trimming took 0 bases from V and 8 from J, leaving 7 bases between them.